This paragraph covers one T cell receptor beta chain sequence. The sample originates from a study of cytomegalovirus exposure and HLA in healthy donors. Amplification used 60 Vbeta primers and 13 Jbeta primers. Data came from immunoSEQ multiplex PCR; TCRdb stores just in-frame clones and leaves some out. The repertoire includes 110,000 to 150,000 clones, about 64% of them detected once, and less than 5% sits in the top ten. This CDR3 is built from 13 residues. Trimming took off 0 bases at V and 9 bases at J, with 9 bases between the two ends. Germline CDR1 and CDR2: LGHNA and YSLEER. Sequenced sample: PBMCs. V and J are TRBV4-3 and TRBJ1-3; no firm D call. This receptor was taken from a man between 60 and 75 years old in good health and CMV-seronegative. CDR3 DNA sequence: TGCGCCAGCAGCCAAGAGCTCGGGATCACCATATATTTT. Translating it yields CASSQELGITIYF.